Following are 3 T cell receptor beta chains from one sample sequenced in a study of cytomegalovirus exposure and HLA in healthy donors. Vbeta (60) and Jbeta (13) primers were used in the PCR. TCRdb's table, derived via immunoSEQ multiplex PCR, lists solely in-frame clones and lacks some. The sample carries about 110,000 clones, roughly 79% recorded once. The sample comprised PBMCs. All receptors derive from a woman aged 25 to 39 in good health and CMV-seronegative.

V usage is TRBV19 and J usage is TRBJ2-7, with 8 bases fitting TRBD2. The CDR3 loop spans 16 amino acids. The J segment lost 4 bases and the V segment lost 1 base, leaving 9 bases of the junction unmatched. CDR1 is LNHDA, CDR2 SQIVND, per germline (reference sequence). DNA of the CDR3: TGTGCCAGTAGTATAGCGGGAGGGTTGCCCTTGTACGAGCAGTACTTC. It yields the protein CASSIAGGLPLYEQYF.

V usage is TRBV5-1 and J usage is TRBJ2-1; D is possibly TRBD1 (6 bases). The V end was cut by 1 base, the J end by 3 bases, with 8 bases between. The CDR3 runs to 14 residues. Germline V CDR1 and CDR2: SGHRS, YFSETQ. CDR3 region: CASSLLQGYNEQFF. CDR3 DNA sequence: TGCGCCAGCAGCTTGCTACAGGGCTACAATGAGCAGTTCTTC. The variable domain in full, completed from reference TRBV5-1 and TRBJ2-1, reads KAGVTQTPRYLIKTRGQQVTLSCSPISGHRSVSWYQQTPGQGLQFLFEYFSETQRNKGNFPGRFSGRQFSNSRSEMNVSTLELGDSALYLCASSLLQGYNEQFFGPGTRLTVL.

The genes are TRBV7-2 and TRBJ2-7; D possibly corresponds to TRBD1 (5 bases). CDR3 length equals 13 residues. Deletions cut 1 base from V and 4 bases from J, with 8 bases between. Germline lookup yields CDR1 SGHTA and CDR2 FQGNSA. The CDR3 region is CASSLGHRYEQYF. In DNA, the CDR3 is TGTGCCAGCAGCTTAGGTCACAGGTACGAGCAGTACTTC.